Listed here are 26 T cell receptor beta chains from one sample, sequenced in a study of graft-versus-host responses after intestinal transplantation. Profiled with immunoSEQ multiplex PCR; TCRdb holds only in-frame clones, not every one. The data contain 88,000 or so clones, under 90% of them singletons. The antigens of these receptors remain unknown. The sequenced sample was unstimulated CD4+ T cells sorted from spleen or lymph node cells, obtained before intestinal transplant. These receptor sequences come from a human donor who received an intestinal transplant.

This clone showed up just a few times. The chain recombines TRBV29-1 with TRBJ1-2, with 7 nucleotides matching TRBD1. The V gene's germline CDR1 is SQVTM and CDR2 ANQGSEA. The CDR3 contains 13 residues. Germline trimming cut 3 bases from V and 3 bases from J; bases unmatched to any gene: 4. The CDR3 sequence: CSVERQGDYGYTF. The CDR3 DNA reads as TGCAGCGTTGAGAGGCAGGGGGACTATGGCTACACCTTC.

The chain has TRBV12-5 and TRBJ2-1; maybe TRBD1 (6 bases). The length of the CDR3 is 14 residues. The germline V and J ends were trimmed by 0 bases and 4 bases, with 7 bases remaining between them. Germline lookup yields CDR1 LGHNT and CDR2 FRNRAP. Here the CDR3 reads CASGLVTGYNEQFF. Here the CDR3 DNA reads TGTGCTAGTGGTTTGGTTACAGGGTACAATGAGCAGTTCTTC. Using reference TRBV12-5 and TRBJ2-1 for the parts outside the CDR3, the full variable domain is DARVTQTPRHKVTEMGQEVTMRCQPILGHNTVFWYRQTMMQGLELLAYFRNRAPLDDSGMPKDRFSAEMPDATLATLKIQPSEPRDSAVYFCASGLVTGYNEQFFGPGTRLTVL.

The chain recombines TRBV7-8 with TRBJ1-5; TRBD1 agrees at 7 bases. There are 17 residues in the CDR3. The V segment lost 1 base and the J segment 4 bases; nucleotides outside the gene matches: 10. Germline V lookup: CDR1 SGHVS, CDR2 FQNEAQ. This CDR3 reads CASSLGGGTAMNQPQHF. CDR3 bases: TGTGCCAGCAGCTTAGGGGGTGGGACAGCCATGAATCAGCCCCAGCATTTT.

V and J are TRBV18 and TRBJ1-1, with TRBD1 matching 7 bases. CDR3 size: 14 residues. Trimming took 3 bases from V and 1 from J; bases not matched to a gene: 2. CDR1 is KGHSH and CDR2 is LQKENI in the germline V gene. The CDR3 sequence is CASSPGTANTEAFF. DNA of the CDR3: TGTGCCAGCTCACCCGGGACAGCGAACACTGAAGCTTTCTTT.

The chain uses TRBV7-8 and TRBJ1-6; the match to TRBD1 covers 7 bases. The germline CDR1 and CDR2 sequences are SGHVS and FQNEAQ. The CDR3 contains 16 residues. J lost 7 bases, V lost 5 bases, and 11 bases had no gene match. The chain's CDR3 is CASSAQGGRENSPLHF. The CDR3 bases are TGTGCCAGCAGCGCTCAGGGGGGACGGGAGAATTCACCCCTCCACTTT.

The V call is TRBV6-4, the J call TRBJ2-1, with D possibly matching TRBD2 (6 bases). With 2 bases removed from V and 10 bases from J, the gap between germline ends came to 18 bases. Germline loops: CDR1 MRHNA, CDR2 SNTAGT. The CDR3 runs to 15 residues. The CDR3 is CASSDGGAAVGEQFF. CDR3 nucleotides: TGTGCCAGCAGTGACGGCGGGGCCGCCGTAGGGGAGCAGTTCTTC.

In this sample, this clone turned up a few times. The chain couples TRBV5-6 to TRBJ2-7; weak D call: TRBD1 (5 bases). This CDR3 contains 12 residues. The V and J ends lost 2 bases and 6 bases respectively, with 9 bases between them. CDR1 is SGHDT and CDR2 is YYEEEE in the germline V gene. The CDR3 here is CASSFWQGEQYF. The CDR3 coding sequence is TGTGCCAGCAGCTTTTGGCAGGGCGAGCAGTACTTC.

The V gene is TRBV6-6, the J gene TRBJ1-1, with D unclear. V gave up 2 bases and J gave up 8 bases, with 9 bases separating them. The length of the CDR3 is 12 residues. Per the germline V gene, CDR1 is MNHNY and CDR2 is SVGAGI (reference sequence). This CDR3 reads CASSYEGREAFF. CDR3 nucleotide sequence: TGTGCCAGCAGTTACGAGGGTCGGGAAGCTTTCTTT.

V and J are TRBV20-1 and TRBJ2-7; possibly TRBD1 for D (8 bases). The germline gives CDR1 DFQATT, CDR2 SNEGSKA (reference sequence). V lost 6 bases to trimming and J lost 9 bases, with 15 bases between them. CDR3 length equals 11 residues. CDR3 amino acids: CSASGTGAQYF. The DNA for the CDR3 is TGCAGTGCCAGCGGGACAGGCGCGCAGTACTTC.

This chain connects TRBV18 to TRBJ2-1; 8 bases align to TRBD2. The CDR3 sequence is 13 residues long. J lost 6 bases, V lost 4 bases, and 2 bases had no gene match. Germline V gene sequence: CDR1 KGHSH, CDR2 LQKENI. CDR3 in amino acids: CASSLAGPNEQFF. For the CDR3, the DNA is TGTGCCAGCTCACTAGCGGGACCCAATGAGCAGTTCTTC.

The rearrangement joins TRBV7-9 to TRBJ2-3, with TRBD2 matching over 9 bases. The CDR3 totals 18 residues. Looked up from germline, CDR1 is SEHNR and CDR2 is FQNEAQ (reference sequence). V lost 1 base, J lost 1 base, and 9 bases stayed unmatched. CDR3 sequence: CASSLVFGGLAGTDTQYF. The CDR3 nucleotides are TGTGCCAGCAGCTTAGTTTTCGGGGGACTAGCTGGCACAGATACGCAGTATTTT. Full variable domain (missing parts from reference TRBV7-9 and TRBJ2-3): DTGVSQNPRHKITKRGQNVTFRCDPISEHNRLYWYRQTLGQGPEFLTYFQNEAQLEKSRLLSDRFSAERPKGSFSTLEIQRTEQGDSAMYLCASSLVFGGLAGTDTQYFGPGTRLTVL.

This clone was recorded only once. The J gene is TRBJ1-1, the V gene TRBV4-1; 10 bases match TRBD1. Germline V gene sequence: CDR1 MGHRA, CDR2 YSYEKL. CDR3 length: 17 amino acids. Unmatched junction bases numbered 9, after V lost 4 bases and J lost 1 base. CDR3 sequence reads: CASSPPDRGRRNTEAFF. CDR3 bases: TGCGCCAGCAGCCCACCCGACAGGGGGCGGAGGAACACTGAAGCTTTCTTT.

This chain joins TRBV4-2 and TRBJ1-1; D remains ambiguous. The CDR3 contains 13 residues. The germline CDR1 and CDR2 sequences are LGHNA and YNFKEQ. Trimming cost V 1 base and J 5 bases, with 8 bases left between them. CDR3 sequence reads: CASSQVGGTEAFF. In DNA, the CDR3 is TGTGCCAGCAGCCAAGTAGGCGGGACTGAAGCTTTCTTT.

The V and J genes are TRBV11-2 and TRBJ1-6, with D tentatively TRBD1 (5 bases). CDR1 and CDR2 from the germline V gene are SGHAT and FQNNGV. V was clipped by 6 bases and J by 9 bases, with 18 bases between them. This CDR3 region has 15 residues. The CDR3 DNA is TGTGCCAGCAGTACATTTGGGGAAAGGGGTTCACCCCTCCACTTT. This sequence encodes CASSTFGERGSPLHF.

The J gene is TRBJ2-3, the V gene TRBV11-2; D uncertain. The V end lost 0 bases, the J end lost 2 bases, and 3 bases lay between the germline ends. The CDR3 is 13 residues long. CDR1 is SGHAT and CDR2 is FQNNGV in the germline V gene. The CDR3 DNA reads TGTGCCAGCAGCTTAGACTTCACAGATACGCAGTATTTT. Protein product: CASSLDFTDTQYF.

This clone was seen once. The V gene is TRBV19, the J gene TRBJ2-7; TRBD1 is a possible D gene (6 bases). Trimming cost V 3 bases and J 3 bases, with 15 bases left between them. This CDR3 comprises 15 residues. CDR1 LNHDA and CDR2 SQIVND come from the germline V gene (reference sequence). In DNA form, the CDR3 reads TGTGCCAGTAGTATCCGGACAGCAGCTTTCTACGAGCAGTACTTC. As protein: CASSIRTAAFYEQYF.

This clone appeared a single time. The chain couples TRBV7-9 to TRBJ2-2; 8 bases agree with TRBD1. The V segment lost 5 bases and the J segment 1 base; nucleotides outside the gene matches: 6. The CDR3 spans 16 residues. CDR1 is SEHNR, CDR2 FQNEAQ, per germline (reference sequence). CDR3 protein: CASSLRTGWNTGELFF. CDR3 sequence (DNA): TGTGCCAGCAGCCTCAGGACAGGGTGGAACACCGGGGAGCTGTTTTTT.

V and J are TRBV5-5 and TRBJ2-7; possible D gene TRBD2, 6 bases. This CDR3 has 16 residues. The V end lost 0 bases, the J end lost 2 bases, and 15 bases lay between the germline ends. Per the germline V gene, CDR1 is SGHKS and CDR2 is YYEKEE (reference sequence). The CDR3 protein is CASSLAGEVTTYEQYF. In DNA, the CDR3 is TGTGCCAGCAGCTTGGCCGGGGAGGTTACTACCTACGAGCAGTACTTC.

The rearrangement uses TRBV7-2 and TRBJ1-5, with D possibly TRBD1 on 6 matching bases. This CDR3 comprises 15 residues. With 1 base removed from V and 5 bases from J, the gap between germline ends came to 12 bases. Germline V lookup: CDR1 SGHTA, CDR2 FQGNSA. The CDR3 sequence is CASSLVTGPDQPQHF. The CDR3 DNA sequence: TGTGCCAGCAGCTTAGTTACAGGGCCGGATCAGCCCCAGCATTTT.

CDR3 DNA: TGTGCCAGCACGCAGGATTCGAACTACGAGCAGTACTTC. This codes for CASTQDSNYEQYF. The genes are TRBV2 and TRBJ2-7; the D is unclear. The CDR3 sequence is 13 residues long. The V end was cut by 7 bases, the J end by 3 bases, with 13 bases between. Germline-derived CDR1 and CDR2 are SNHLY and FYNNEI.

This rearrangement joins TRBV5-1 to TRBJ2-2; the match to TRBD1 covers 9 bases. The CDR3 has 16 amino acids. Germline CDR1 and CDR2: SGHRS and YFSETQ. V was clipped by 3 bases and J by 1 base; unmatched bases: 4. This CDR3 reads CASSSQGQGNTGELFF. CDR3 coding DNA: TGCGCCAGCAGCTCCCAGGGACAGGGGAACACCGGGGAGCTGTTTTTT. Full variable domain (outside the CDR3, taken from reference TRBV5-1 and TRBJ2-2): KAGVTQTPRYLIKTRGQQVTLSCSPISGHRSVSWYQQTPGQGLQFLFEYFSETQRNKGNFPGRFSGRQFSNSRSEMNVSTLELGDSALYLCASSSQGQGNTGELFFGEGSRLTVL.

The chain links TRBV25-1 to TRBJ1-1, with TRBD1 identical over 7 bases. Germline CDR1 and CDR2: MGHDK and SYGVNS. The CDR3 contains 11 residues. V shed 8 bases and J 6 bases; nucleotides not matched to a gene: 3. The CDR3 region has the DNA TGTGCCAGCTCAGGACAGGCTGAAGCTTTCTTT. Its protein is CASSGQAEAFF.

This clone was recorded only once. V gene TRBV2 combines with J gene TRBJ1-1; maybe TRBD1 (5 bases). CDR3 length: 17 residues. Germline CDR1 is SNHLY and CDR2 is FYNNEI. V shed 7 bases and J shed 0 bases, with 21 bases lying between them. CDR3 nucleotides: TGTGCCAGCACCGTCGGGGGAGGGTTCCTCATGAACACTGAAGCTTTCTTT. Translation: CASTVGGGFLMNTEAFF.

This sequence joins TRBV15 and TRBJ2-5, with TRBD2 matching 9 bases. Germline CDR1 is LNHNV and CDR2 is YYDKDF (reference sequence). CDR3 length equals 16 residues. With V trimmed by 0 bases and J by 4 bases, 6 bases remained unmatched. Written as DNA, the CDR3 is TGTGCCACCAGCAGAGATGCGGCTAGCGGGGTAGAGACCCAGTACTTC. It codes for CATSRDAASGVETQYF.

The chain has TRBV28 and TRBJ2-7, with D hard to call. Germline V gives CDR1 MDHEN, CDR2 SYDVKM. The CDR3 contains 14 residues. Between the trimmed V and J ends, which lost 6 bases and 0 bases, there was a span of 12 bases. CDR3 protein: CASRAEAYSYEQYF. Here the CDR3 DNA reads TGTGCCAGCAGGGCAGAGGCTTACTCCTACGAGCAGTACTTC.

V usage is TRBV5-1 and J usage is TRBJ1-1; tentatively, D is TRBD1 (5 bases). CDR3 length equals 13 residues. Trimming left V 4 bases short and J 1 base short, with 8 bases between. Germline lookup yields CDR1 SGHRS and CDR2 YFSETQ. This chain's CDR3 is CASSLTENTEAFF. The CDR3, as DNA: TGCGCCAGCAGCCTGACAGAGAACACTGAAGCTTTCTTT.